This T cell receptor (beta chain) emerged from a study of human T cells and chemical hapten exposure. The time point: healthy volunteer bleed at 2 weeks. Unseparated into fractions, whole blood served as the source from which total RNA was extracted. TCRdb recomputed calls from the RACE reads with MiXCR, one row per CDR3 protein. Among 100,000 to 150,000 distinct CDR3 sequences listed, approximately 9% were seen once. V dropped 10 bases and J dropped 2; count of bases not matched to a gene: 9. Germline V lookup: CDR1 LNHDA, CDR2 SQIVND (reference sequence). The CDR3 length is 14 residues. V and J are TRBV19 and TRBJ2-3, with 7 nucleotides matching TRBD1. The sequence was obtained from a male donor in good health. Some clones in this sample may be carry-over from other donors' samples. The sequenced sample consisted of whole blood. The DNA for the CDR3 is TGTGCCACCAAGACAGGGTTTGCCACAGATACGCAGTATTTT. As protein: CATKTGFATDTQYF. Drawing the rest from reference TRBV19 and TRBJ2-3, the complete variable domain is DGGITQSPKYLFRKEGQNVTLSCEQNLNHDAMYWYRQDPGQGLRLIYYSQIVNDFQKGDIAEGYSVSREKKESFPLTVTSAQKNPTAFYLCATKTGFATDTQYFGPGTRLTVL.